This T cell receptor (beta chain) originates from a study of OX40 agonist ivuxolimab in advanced cancers. Study-level information: Checkpoint inhibitors had been given previously to roughly 40% of patients. In three patients, partial responses were observed, one with hepatocellular carcinoma and two with cutaneous melanoma. Notes on the study in general: Low normalized T-cell clonal expansion was also seen in some nonresponders.

Of note for this clone: What it binds is unknown.

Exclusion applied to patients with autoimmune disease history or systemic immunosuppression. CDR3 size: 16 residues. In germline, CDR1 is SGHTA, CDR2 FQGNSA. Data came from immunoSEQ multiplex PCR; TCRdb stores just in-frame clones and leaves some out. The sample comprises tens of thousands of clones, around nine tenths of which are singletons, and over 0.35% rests with the top ten. The source material was CD4+ or CD8+ T cells sorted from blood, sampled in a trial of the OX40 agonist ivuxolimab. J is TRBJ2-5 and V is TRBV7-2; TRBD2 matches at 7 bases. The DNA end lines up better with TRBJ2-7; the J call may be wrong. The sequence derives from an adult with an advanced solid tumor such as melanoma, head and neck, liver or kidney cancer. The CDR3 bases are TGTGCCAGCAGCTTAGTAGCGGGCCGAAAGAACCACGAGCAGTACTTC. It codes for CASSLVAGRKNHEQYF.